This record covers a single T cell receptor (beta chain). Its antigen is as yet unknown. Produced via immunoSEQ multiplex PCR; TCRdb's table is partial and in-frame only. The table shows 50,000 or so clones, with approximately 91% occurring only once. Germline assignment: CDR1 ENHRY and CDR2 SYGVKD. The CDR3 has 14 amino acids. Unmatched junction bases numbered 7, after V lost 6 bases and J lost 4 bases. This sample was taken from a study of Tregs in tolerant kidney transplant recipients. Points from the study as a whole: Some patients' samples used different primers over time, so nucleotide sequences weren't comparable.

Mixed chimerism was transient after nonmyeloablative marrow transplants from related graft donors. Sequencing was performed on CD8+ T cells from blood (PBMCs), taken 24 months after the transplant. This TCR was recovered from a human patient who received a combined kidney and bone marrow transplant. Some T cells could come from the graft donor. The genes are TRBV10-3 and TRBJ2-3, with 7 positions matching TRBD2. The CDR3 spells CAIRPGLYPDTQYF. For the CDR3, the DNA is TGTGCCATCAGACCGGGACTATATCCAGATACGCAGTATTTT.